This T cell receptor beta chain was sequenced in a study of T cells after yellow fever vaccination. Study-wide results and limits: Clones from primary vaccination mostly reappeared after the booster (around 96% CD4, just over 85% CD8).

This clonotype showed up many times. Its cognate antigen is unknown. The V and J ends lost 7 bases and 4 bases respectively, with 20 bases between them. Germline loops: CDR1 SGHAT, CDR2 FQNNGV. This CDR3 is built from 15 residues. A single record per CDR3 protein comes from TCRdb applying MiXCR to the 5' RACE reads. In the table there are about 360,000 distinct CDR3 sequences, about 6.2% of which are singletons. The input for sequencing was PBMCs, taken 5 days after the yellow fever booster vaccination. This chain joins TRBV11-2 and TRBJ2-7; D might be TRBD1 or TRBD2, each matching 5 bases. This TCR came from a man aged 30 to 39 who received the YFV17D yellow fever vaccine. The DNA for the CDR3 is TGTGCCAGCACGGTTGGGACCAGGATGTCGTACGAGCAGTACTTC. Translating it yields CASTVGTRMSYEQYF. Looking up the rest from reference TRBV11-2 and TRBJ2-7 gives the full variable domain: EAGVAQSPRYKIIEKRQSVAFWCNPISGHATLYWYQQILGQGPKLLIQFQNNGVVDDSQLPKDRFSAERLKGVDSTLKIQPAKLEDSAVYLCASTVGTRMSYEQYFGPGTRLTVT.